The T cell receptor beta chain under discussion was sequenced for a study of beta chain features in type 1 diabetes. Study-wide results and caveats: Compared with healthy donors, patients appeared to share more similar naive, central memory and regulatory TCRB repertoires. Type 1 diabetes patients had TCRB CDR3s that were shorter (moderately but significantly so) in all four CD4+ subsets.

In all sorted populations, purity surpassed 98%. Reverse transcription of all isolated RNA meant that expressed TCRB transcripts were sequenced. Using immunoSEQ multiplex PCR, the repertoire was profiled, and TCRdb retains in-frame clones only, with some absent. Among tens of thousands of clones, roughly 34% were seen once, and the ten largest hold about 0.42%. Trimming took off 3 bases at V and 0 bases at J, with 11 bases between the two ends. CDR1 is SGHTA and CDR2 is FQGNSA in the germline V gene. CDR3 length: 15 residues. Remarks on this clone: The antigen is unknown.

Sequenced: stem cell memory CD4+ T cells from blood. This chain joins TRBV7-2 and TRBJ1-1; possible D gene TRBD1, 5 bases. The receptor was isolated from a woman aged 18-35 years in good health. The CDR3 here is CASSFHGGVNTEAFF. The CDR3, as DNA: TGTGCCAGCAGCTTCCATGGGGGGGTGAACACTGAAGCTTTCTTT.